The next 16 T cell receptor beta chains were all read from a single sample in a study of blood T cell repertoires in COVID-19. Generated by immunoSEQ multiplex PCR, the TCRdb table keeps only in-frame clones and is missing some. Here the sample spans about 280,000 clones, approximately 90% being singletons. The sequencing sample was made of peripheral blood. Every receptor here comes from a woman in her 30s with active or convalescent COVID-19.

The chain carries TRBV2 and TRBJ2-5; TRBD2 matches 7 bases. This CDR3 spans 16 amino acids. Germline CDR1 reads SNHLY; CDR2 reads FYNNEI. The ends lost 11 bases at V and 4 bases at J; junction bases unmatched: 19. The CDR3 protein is CAVKAQSPREGETQYF. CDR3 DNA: TGTGCCGTAAAAGCCCAATCGCCCAGGGAGGGAGAGACCCAGTACTTC.

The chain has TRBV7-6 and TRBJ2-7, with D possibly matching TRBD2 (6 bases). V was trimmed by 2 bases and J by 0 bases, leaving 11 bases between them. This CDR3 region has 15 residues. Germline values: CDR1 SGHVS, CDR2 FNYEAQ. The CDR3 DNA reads TGTGCCAGCAGCTTAATCGGGGGACCCTCCTACGAGCAGTACTTC. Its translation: CASSLIGGPSYEQYF.

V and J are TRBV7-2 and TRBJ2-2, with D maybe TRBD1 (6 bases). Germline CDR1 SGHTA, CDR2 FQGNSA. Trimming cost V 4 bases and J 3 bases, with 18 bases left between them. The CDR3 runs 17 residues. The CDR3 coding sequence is TGTGCCAGCAGCTCTCGTGGGGGCAGGGGATACACCGGGGAGCTGTTTTTT. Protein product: CASSSRGGRGYTGELFF.

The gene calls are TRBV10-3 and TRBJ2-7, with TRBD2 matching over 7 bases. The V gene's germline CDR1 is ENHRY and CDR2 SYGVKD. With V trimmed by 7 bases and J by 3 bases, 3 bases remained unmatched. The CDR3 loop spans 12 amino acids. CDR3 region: CAIKGRGYEQYF. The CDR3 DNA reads TGTGCCATCAAGGGGAGGGGCTACGAGCAGTACTTC.

CDR3 in DNA: TGTGCCAGCAGCTTAACAAATGGGGGGACCGGGGAGCTGTTTTTT. The encoded protein is CASSLTNGGTGELFF. This rearrangement joins TRBV7-6 to TRBJ2-2; D is perhaps TRBD2 (6 bases). The V and J ends lost 2 bases and 5 bases respectively, with 12 bases between them. The CDR3 consists of 15 residues. The V gene's germline CDR1 is SGHVS and CDR2 FNYEAQ.

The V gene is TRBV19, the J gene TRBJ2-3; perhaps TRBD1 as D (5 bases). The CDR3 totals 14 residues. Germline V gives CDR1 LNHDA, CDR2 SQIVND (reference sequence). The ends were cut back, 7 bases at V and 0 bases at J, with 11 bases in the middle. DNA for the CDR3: TGTGCCAGTAAGGGGCAGGCCAGCACAGATACGCAGTATTTT. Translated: CASKGQASTDTQYF.

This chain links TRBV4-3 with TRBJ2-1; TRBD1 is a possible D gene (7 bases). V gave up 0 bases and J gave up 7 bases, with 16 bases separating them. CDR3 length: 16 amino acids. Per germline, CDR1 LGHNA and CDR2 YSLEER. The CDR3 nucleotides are TGCGCCAGCAGCCAAGATCTCGGGCAGGGGGGAAATGAGCAGTTCTTC. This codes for CASSQDLGQGGNEQFF.

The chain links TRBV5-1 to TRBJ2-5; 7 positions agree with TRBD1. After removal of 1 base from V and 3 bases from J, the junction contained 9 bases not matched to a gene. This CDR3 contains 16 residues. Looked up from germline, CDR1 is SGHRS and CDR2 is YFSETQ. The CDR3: CASSLTGSTGKETQYF. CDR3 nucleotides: TGCGCCAGCAGCTTGACGGGATCGACAGGGAAAGAGACCCAGTACTTC.

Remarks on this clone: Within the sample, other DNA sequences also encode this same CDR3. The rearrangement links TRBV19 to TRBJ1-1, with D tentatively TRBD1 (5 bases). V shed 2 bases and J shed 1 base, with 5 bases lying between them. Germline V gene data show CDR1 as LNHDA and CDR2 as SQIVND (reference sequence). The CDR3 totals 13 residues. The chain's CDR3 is CASSITGNTEAFF. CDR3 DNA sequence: TGTGCCAGTAGTATAACAGGGAACACTGAAGCTTTCTTT.

The CDR3 coding sequence is TGTGCCAGCAGAGCCGGGACAGGGGTAAACACCATATATTTT. Its protein is CASRAGTGVNTIYF. The chain couples TRBV27 to TRBJ1-3; 10 nucleotides match TRBD1. CDR1 MNHEY and CDR2 SMNVEV come from the germline V gene (reference sequence). The CDR3 spans 14 residues. V was clipped by 6 bases and J by 6 bases; unmatched bases: 5.

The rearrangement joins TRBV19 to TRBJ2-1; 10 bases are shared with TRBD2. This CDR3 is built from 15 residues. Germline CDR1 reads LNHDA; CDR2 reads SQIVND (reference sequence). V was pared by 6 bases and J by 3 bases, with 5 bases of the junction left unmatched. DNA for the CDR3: TGTGCCAGTAGCTACGAGCGGGGGGGCTACAATGAGCAGTTCTTC. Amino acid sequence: CASSYERGGYNEQFF.

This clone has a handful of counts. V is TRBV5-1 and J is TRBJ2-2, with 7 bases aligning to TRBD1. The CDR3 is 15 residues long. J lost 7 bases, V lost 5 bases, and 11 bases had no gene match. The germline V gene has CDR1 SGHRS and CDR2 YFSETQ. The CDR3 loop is CASSLIQGSGGELFF. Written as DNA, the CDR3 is TGCGCCAGCAGTCTGATACAGGGGTCTGGCGGGGAGCTGTTTTTT.

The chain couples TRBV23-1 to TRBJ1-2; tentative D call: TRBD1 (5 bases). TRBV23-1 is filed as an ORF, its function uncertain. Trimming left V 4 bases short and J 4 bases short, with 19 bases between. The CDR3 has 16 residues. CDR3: CASSRTKQGEVYGYTF. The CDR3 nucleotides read TGCGCCAGCAGTCGGACCAAGCAGGGCGAGGTCTATGGCTACACCTTC.

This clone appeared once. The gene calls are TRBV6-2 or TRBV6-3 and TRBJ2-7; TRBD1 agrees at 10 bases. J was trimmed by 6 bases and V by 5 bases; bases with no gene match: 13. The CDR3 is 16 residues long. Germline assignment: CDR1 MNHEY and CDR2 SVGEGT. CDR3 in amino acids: CASSLSTGGGSGEQYF. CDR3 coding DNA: TGTGCCAGCAGTCTTTCGACAGGGGGCGGGTCAGGCGAGCAGTACTTC.

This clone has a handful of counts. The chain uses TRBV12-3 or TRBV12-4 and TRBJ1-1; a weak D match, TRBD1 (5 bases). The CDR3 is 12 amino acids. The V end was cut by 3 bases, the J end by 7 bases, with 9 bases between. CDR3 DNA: TGTGCCAGCAGTTTTTGGGGCTTTGAAGCTTTCTTT. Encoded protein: CASSFWGFEAFF.

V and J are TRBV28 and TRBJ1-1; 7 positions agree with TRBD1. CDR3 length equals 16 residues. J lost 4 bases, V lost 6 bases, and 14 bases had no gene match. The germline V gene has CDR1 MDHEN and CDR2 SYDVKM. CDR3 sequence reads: CASSSPGGRLGTEAFF. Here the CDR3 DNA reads TGTGCCAGCAGCTCACCAGGGGGGCGCCTGGGCACTGAAGCTTTCTTT.